The 27 T cell receptor beta chains listed next were all sequenced from one sample in a study of blood T cells in healthy people across ages. The authors ran a second PCR of about 7 to 11 cycles using a sample-barcoded 5' primer and a J-beta primer mix. Via MiXCR, TCRdb re-called the 5' RACE reads, giving one row per CDR3 protein. The profile shows 380,000 or so distinct CDR3 sequences, about 52% of them singletons. Input material: blood. The receptors stem from a man aged 60-69 years in good health.

This clonotype was recorded only once. This chain links TRBV2 with TRBJ2-5, with no clear D. Germline CDR1 and CDR2: SNHLY and FYNNEI. The length of the CDR3 is 12 residues. V shed 4 bases and J shed 11 bases, with 14 bases lying between them. The DNA for the CDR3 is TGTGCCAGCAGTGGGACCGCAGGTGAGCAGTACTTC. It yields the protein CASSGTAGEQYF.

The V gene is TRBV20-1, the J gene TRBJ2-5; D perhaps matches TRBD2 (6 bases). This CDR3 spans 15 amino acids. The germline V gene has CDR1 DFQATT and CDR2 SNEGSKA (reference sequence). Trimming took 4 bases from V and 1 from J, leaving 16 bases between them. The DNA for the CDR3 is TGCAGTGCTACCCGGGACTCCCACACCCAAGAGACCCAGTACTTC. Translated, it gives CSATRDSHTQETQYF.

This clonotype has only a few counts. The chain combines TRBV7-2 with TRBJ2-5; D perhaps matches TRBD2 (5 bases). The V end was cut by 7 bases, the J end by 5 bases, with 17 bases between. The CDR3 spans 14 residues. Germline V lookup: CDR1 SGHTA, CDR2 FQGNSA. The CDR3 DNA sequence: TGTGCCAGCATGCCAACAAGAGGGTGGGAGACCCAGTACTTC. Residues: CASMPTRGWETQYF.

This clonotype has a handful of counts. V gene TRBV29-1 combines with J gene TRBJ2-4; 8 nucleotides line up with TRBD1. Germline V CDR1 and CDR2: SQVTM, ANQGSEA. This CDR3 region has 17 residues. Germline trimming cut 7 bases from V and 0 bases from J; bases unmatched to any gene: 14. The CDR3 here is CSAIDRGLDLAKNIQYF. The CDR3 DNA follows: TGCAGCGCTATAGACAGGGGTCTCGACTTAGCCAAAAACATTCAGTACTTC.

Note on this clonotype: A much larger clonotype is one base distant, so this may be a read error. V and J are TRBV20-1 and TRBJ2-7; D not certain. The CDR3 is made up of 14 amino acids. Germline loops: CDR1 DFQATT, CDR2 SNEGSKA (reference sequence). CDR3 protein: CSARDRFYSHEQYF. In DNA form, the CDR3 reads TGCAGTGCTAGAGATCGTTTCTACTCCCACGAGCAGTACTTC.

This chain links TRBV15 with TRBJ2-3; D gene uncertain. The CDR3 is 13 residues long. The germline V gene has CDR1 LNHNV and CDR2 YYDKDF (reference sequence). Trimming took 2 bases from V and 2 from J, leaving 5 bases between them. Written as DNA, the CDR3 is TGTGCCACCAGCAGACCCACCACAGATACGCAGTATTTT. This sequence encodes CATSRPTTDTQYF.

This clonotype showed up just a few times. V gene TRBV28 combines with J gene TRBJ2-6; D might be TRBD1 or TRBD2, each matching 5 bases. Germline V lookup: CDR1 MDHEN, CDR2 SYDVKM. This CDR3 is 14 amino acids long. V lost 5 bases, J lost 4 bases, and 9 bases lay in between. The CDR3 DNA follows: TGTGCCAGCAGTCCGGGGACCGGGGCCAACGTCCTGACTTTC. This sequence encodes CASSPGTGANVLTF. The whole variable domain, filled in from reference TRBV28 and TRBJ2-6, reads DVKVTQSSRYLVKRTGEKVFLECVQDMDHENMFWYRQDPGLGLRLIYFSYDVKMKEKGDIPEGYSVSREKKERFSLILESASTNQTSMYLCASSPGTGANVLTFGAGSRLTVL.

This clonotype has a count of ten or more. The chain is built from TRBV7-2 and TRBJ2-7, with 10 bases lining up with TRBD1. Germline V lookup: CDR1 SGHTA, CDR2 FQGNSA. J was trimmed by 3 bases and V by 1 base; bases with no gene match: 3. This CDR3 spans 15 amino acids. The CDR3 DNA is TGTGCCAGCAGCTTAGGGGGGACAGGGGACTACGAGCAGTACTTC. The encoded protein is CASSLGGTGDYEQYF.

The chain recombines TRBV20-1 with TRBJ1-2; a possible D gene is TRBD1 (5 bases). V lost 2 bases to trimming and J lost 4 bases, with 11 bases between them. Germline V gene sequence: CDR1 DFQATT, CDR2 SNEGSKA (reference sequence). The CDR3 contains 13 residues. In nucleotides, the CDR3 is TGCAGTGCTAGACGCAGGGAGGGCTATGGCTACACCTTC. This sequence encodes CSARRREGYGYTF.

Only a few counts were recorded for this clonotype. This chain uses TRBV7-6 with TRBJ2-7; the match to TRBD1 covers 9 bases. Germline CDR1 SGHVS, CDR2 FNYEAQ. Unmatched junction bases numbered 5, after V lost 1 base and J lost 1 base. This CDR3 comprises 16 residues. CDR3 nucleotide sequence: TGTGCCAGCAGCTTAGATGTTGGGACAGGGTCCTACGAGCAGTACTTC. Its protein product is CASSLDVGTGSYEQYF.

This clonotype was recorded at least ten times. The chain carries TRBV20-1 and TRBJ1-2; TRBD1 matches 8 bases. From germline, CDR1 is DFQATT and CDR2 SNEGSKA (reference sequence). The length of the CDR3 is 12 residues. The J segment lost 7 bases and the V segment lost 2 bases, leaving 3 bases of the junction unmatched. The CDR3 loop is CSARQGAVGYTF. The DNA for the CDR3 is TGCAGTGCTAGACAGGGGGCGGTTGGCTACACCTTC.

This clonotype was found a few times. The chain uses TRBV27 and TRBJ1-5; D gene ambiguous. Germline V gene sequence: CDR1 MNHEY, CDR2 SMNVEV (reference sequence). The CDR3 runs 15 residues. Trimming removed 2 bases at V and 0 bases at J, with 8 bases between. In nucleotides, the CDR3 is TGTGCCAGCAGTTTAGAGGGATATAGCAATCAGCCCCAGCATTTT. This gives the protein CASSLEGYSNQPQHF.

Notes on this clonotype: This may arise from a read error, as a much more abundant clone is one base away. The CDR3 DNA reads as TGTGCCAGCAGCCCACTGACAGGGAACACCGGGGATCTGTTTTTT. Its translation: CASSPLTGNTGDLFF. The rearrangement uses TRBV11-2 and TRBJ2-2; TRBD1 agrees at 7 bases. There are 15 residues in the CDR3. The germline gives CDR1 SGHAT, CDR2 FQNNGV.

This clonotype was seen a handful of times. The chain couples TRBV6-6 to TRBJ2-3; weak D call: TRBD1 (7 bases). Germline CDR1 is MNHNY and CDR2 is SVGAGI (reference sequence). Trimming removed 2 bases at V and 0 bases at J, with 15 bases between. CDR3 length equals 17 residues. The CDR3 DNA follows: TGTGCCAGCAGTTACATATCAGGGGGGACTAGCACAGATACGCAGTATTTT. This sequence encodes CASSYISGGTSTDTQYF.

The sample holds a few counts of this clonotype. The chain links TRBV9 to TRBJ2-7; 9 positions match TRBD1. This CDR3 spans 16 amino acids. Germline values: CDR1 SGDLS, CDR2 YYNGEE. J was trimmed by 5 bases and V by 0 bases; bases with no gene match: 9. In nucleotides, the CDR3 is TGTGCCAGCAGCGTAGTGGGGGACAGGGCCGTCAACGAGCAGTACTTC. Residues: CASSVVGDRAVNEQYF.

A note on this clonotype: This may stem from a read error, because a much larger clone lies one nucleotide away. V gene TRBV20-1 combines with J gene TRBJ2-3; 10 bases are a match to TRBD2. The CDR3 totals 16 residues. Germline V CDR1 and CDR2: DFQATT, SNEGSKA (reference sequence). CDR3 in DNA: TGCAGTGCCCGGACCCCTAGCGGGGGAATCACAGGTACGCAGTATTTT. This codes for CSARTPSGGITGTQYF.

V gene TRBV29-1 combines with J gene TRBJ2-5; no definite D call. CDR1 and CDR2 (germline): SQVTM, ANQGSEA. The V end lost 3 bases, the J end lost 2 bases, and 10 bases lay between the germline ends. There are 13 residues in the CDR3. CDR3 nucleotide sequence: TGCAGCGTTGAGCTCTCACTACAAGAGACCCAGTACTTC. It yields the protein CSVELSLQETQYF. Full variable domain (remainder filled in from reference TRBV29-1 and TRBJ2-5): SAVISQKPSRDICQRGTSLTIQCQVDSQVTMMFWYRQQPGQSLTLIATANQGSEATYESGFVIDKFPISRPNLTFSTLTVSNMSPEDSSIYLCSVELSLQETQYFGPGTRLLVL.

This clonotype showed up just a few times. The chain couples TRBV7-8 to TRBJ2-6; the D is unclear. CDR1 and CDR2 (germline): SGHVS, FQNEAQ. The CDR3 extends over 16 amino acids. The ends were cut back, 2 bases at V and 0 bases at J, with 8 bases in the middle. CDR3 in amino acids: CASSLLASSGANVLTF. Here the CDR3 DNA reads TGTGCCAGCAGCTTATTGGCGAGCTCTGGGGCCAACGTCCTGACTTTC. Using reference TRBV7-8 and TRBJ2-6 for the parts outside the CDR3, the full variable domain is GAGVSQSPRYKVAKRGQDVALRCDPISGHVSLFWYQQALGQGPEFLTYFQNEAQLDKSGLPSDRFFAERPEGSVSTLKIQRTQQEDSAVYLCASSLLASSGANVLTFGAGSRLTVL.

This clonotype was seen at least ten times. The chain couples TRBV28 to TRBJ2-1, with TRBD2 matching 7 bases. Per the germline V gene, CDR1 is MDHEN and CDR2 is SYDVKM. V lost 8 bases and J lost 12; bases outside the gene matches: 10. The CDR3 is 12 amino acids. In nucleotides, the CDR3 is TGTGCCAGCCATGGCGGGAGCCGGGGGCAGTTCTTC. It translates to CASHGGSRGQFF.

By share, this clonotype counts as medium-sized. The V gene is TRBV29-1, the J gene TRBJ2-1; 7 nucleotides match TRBD1. The CDR3 length is 12 residues. From germline, CDR1 is SQVTM and CDR2 ANQGSEA. V lost 6 bases to trimming and J lost 7 bases; unmatched junction nucleotides: 6. DNA of the CDR3: TGCAGCGTAACAGGGGTGAGGAATGAGCAGTTCTTC. Its protein product is CSVTGVRNEQFF.

The V and J genes are TRBV30 and TRBJ2-4; the match to TRBD1 covers 8 bases. The DNA end lines up better with TRBJ2-7; the J call may be wrong. CDR1 GTSNPN and CDR2 SVGIG come from the germline V gene (reference sequence). The CDR3 is made up of 15 amino acids. This chain's CDR3 is CAWGHVGTGTYEQYF. DNA for the CDR3: TGTGCCTGGGGGCACGTCGGGACAGGAACCTACGAGCAGTACTTC.

The chain carries TRBV6-5 and TRBJ2-3; D is unresolved. V gave up 6 bases and J gave up 1 base, with 8 bases separating them. CDR1 is MNHEY, CDR2 SVGAGI, per germline. The CDR3 has 13 residues. CDR3 region: CASREAGTDTQYF. CDR3 nucleotide sequence: TGTGCCAGCAGGGAAGCAGGCACAGATACGCAGTATTTT.

The V gene is TRBV27, the J gene TRBJ2-3, with 7 bases that match TRBD1. The CDR3 is 15 amino acids. Germline assignment: CDR1 MNHEY and CDR2 SMNVEV (reference sequence). V lost 5 bases and J lost 5; bases outside the gene matches: 10. The CDR3 spells CASSPRQGSGDTQYF. The CDR3 coding sequence is TGTGCCAGCAGTCCTAGACAGGGATCGGGAGATACGCAGTATTTT.

The chain combines TRBV29-1 with TRBJ2-1; the D gene could be TRBD1 or TRBD2 (5 bases each). Trimming left V 6 bases short and J 13 bases short, with 13 bases between. The CDR3 consists of 10 residues. Germline CDR1 is SQVTM and CDR2 is ANQGSEA. The CDR3, as DNA: TGCAGCGTGGAAATCGGGACCCAGTTCTTC. It yields the protein CSVEIGTQFF.

This chain joins TRBV3-1 and TRBJ2-7; possibly TRBD2 for D (6 bases). The CDR3 length is 16 residues. Deletions cut 4 bases from V and 3 bases from J, with 19 bases between. Per germline, CDR1 LGHDT and CDR2 YNNKEL (reference sequence). The CDR3 is CASSPRLKASVYEQYF. The DNA of the CDR3 is TGTGCCAGCAGCCCCCGGCTGAAGGCTAGCGTCTACGAGCAGTACTTC.

The CDR3 here is CASRATDNEQYF. CDR3 nucleotide sequence: TGTGCCAGCAGGGCTACCGACAATGAGCAGTACTTC. The chain joins TRBV12-3 or TRBV12-4 to TRBJ2-1; no clear D gene. The J call may be mistaken, given a closer DNA end match to TRBJ2-7. The CDR3 contains 12 residues.

This clonotype was observed a few times. A read error is possible here, since a much larger clone lies one base away. This chain links TRBV6-4 with TRBJ2-1; TRBD2 agrees at 10 bases. The J call may be in error: the DNA end matches TRBJ2-7 better. This CDR3 is 15 amino acids long. Germline CDR1 reads MRHNA; CDR2 reads SNTAGT. The CDR3 region is CASSVVTSGYNEQYF. The CDR3 DNA sequence: TGTGCCAGCAGTGTCGTGACTAGCGGGTACAATGAGCAGTACTTC.